This T cell receptor (beta chain) was recorded in a study of cytomegalovirus exposure and HLA in healthy donors. In this sample, this clone turned up a few times. Its specificity is not known. Per the germline V gene, CDR1 is LNHDA and CDR2 is SQIVND (reference sequence). The CDR3 runs to 18 residues. The J segment lost 5 bases and the V segment lost 7 bases, leaving 21 bases of the junction unmatched. PCR amplification relied on 60 Vbeta primers (plus 13 Jbeta primers). Here immunoSEQ multiplex PCR was the method, and the copy in TCRdb shows in-frame clones only, minus some. In the table there are 85,000 to 130,000 clones, roughly three quarters of which are singletons. Study-level findings and limits: Certain indistinguishable V segments, among them TRBV6-2 and TRBV6-3, were excluded. Among immune exposure information, only CMV serostatus was available.

The V gene is TRBV19, the J gene TRBJ1-1; 8 bases are shared with TRBD1. Sequencing was performed on PBMCs. The clonotype was recovered from a woman between 45 and 60 years old in good health and CMV-seropositive. The CDR3 is CASNYRGGDSWGRTEAFF. In DNA form, the CDR3 reads TGTGCCAGTAATTACAGGGGGGGAGACTCTTGGGGAAGGACTGAAGCTTTCTTT.